A single sample is the source of the 26 T cell receptor beta chains below, sequenced in a study of OX40 agonist ivuxolimab in advanced cancers. Measured with immunoSEQ multiplex PCR; TCRdb has only the in-frame clones, and not every one. Among around 48,000 clones listed, about 88% were seen once. This specimen consisted of CD4+ or CD8+ T cells sorted from blood, obtained in a trial of the OX40 agonist ivuxolimab. These receptors originate from an adult with an advanced solid tumor such as melanoma, head and neck, liver or kidney cancer.

The chain recombines TRBV28 with TRBJ1-1; D is perhaps TRBD1 (6 bases). With 2 bases removed from V and 0 bases from J, the gap between germline ends came to 13 bases. Germline V CDR1 and CDR2: MDHEN, SYDVKM. The CDR3 sequence is 16 residues long. The CDR3 spells CASSLGGTSMNTEAFF. CDR3 sequence (DNA): TGTGCCAGCAGTTTAGGGGGCACTTCGATGAACACTGAAGCTTTCTTT.

The chain couples TRBV25-1 to TRBJ1-5; no clear D. Germline loops: CDR1 MGHDK, CDR2 SYGVNS. Deletions cut 1 base from V and 11 bases from J, with 24 bases between. The CDR3 consists of 17 residues. CDR3 DNA: TGTGCCAGCAGTGAATTAACCCAACAGTTATGGGGTGGGGCCCAGCATTTT. Amino acid sequence: CASSELTQQLWGGAQHF.

Concerning this clone itself: The junction shows a germline mismatch at one end, possibly a read error. This chain links TRBV7-7 with TRBJ2-7; 10 bases agree with TRBD1. The CDR3 totals 15 residues. Germline CDR1 is SSHAT and CDR2 is FNYEAQ (reference sequence). CDR3 loop: CASSLRTGGNYEQYF. The CDR3 nucleotides are TGTGCTAGCAGCTTACGGACAGGGGGTAACTACGAGCAGTACTTC. Full variable domain (outside the CDR3, taken from reference TRBV7-7 and TRBJ2-7): GAGVSQSPRYKVTKRGQDVTLRCDPISSHATLYWYQQALGQGPEFLTYFNYEAQPDKSGLPSDRFSAERPEGSISTLTIQRTEQRDSAMYRCASSLRTGGNYEQYFGPGTRLTVT.

V usage is TRBV10-1 and J usage is TRBJ2-1; 11 nucleotides line up with TRBD2. This CDR3 has 15 residues. The V gene's germline CDR1 is WNHNN and CDR2 SYGVQD (reference sequence). V lost 3 bases and J lost 12; bases outside the gene matches: 10. CDR3 bases: TGCGCCAGCAGTGATTTGGCTAGCGGGGGGCGAAGGCAGTTCTTC. This codes for CASSDLASGGRRQFF.

Written as DNA, the CDR3 is TGCGCCAGCAGCATAGGGACTAGCGTTACGATTTACGAGCAGTACTTC. Its protein is CASSIGTSVTIYEQYF. The chain combines TRBV5-1 with TRBJ2-7; 10 nucleotides match TRBD2. V was pared by 4 bases and J by 4 bases, with 11 bases of the junction left unmatched. The germline V gene has CDR1 SGHRS and CDR2 YFSETQ. CDR3 size: 16 residues. The full variable domain, its missing parts supplied by reference TRBV5-1 and TRBJ2-7, is KAGVTQTPRYLIKTRGQQVTLSCSPISGHRSVSWYQQTPGQGLQFLFEYFSETQRNKGNFPGRFSGRQFSNSRSEMNVSTLELGDSALYLCASSIGTSVTIYEQYFGPGTRLTVT.

J is TRBJ1-1 and V is TRBV19, with 8 bases aligning to TRBD1. Looked up from germline, CDR1 is LNHDA and CDR2 is SQIVND (reference sequence). V shed 7 bases, J shed 0 bases, and the junction held 4 bases outside the gene matches. The CDR3 covers 14 residues. CDR3: CASTRQGMNTEAFF. The CDR3 DNA reads as TGTGCCAGTACACGACAGGGGATGAACACTGAAGCTTTCTTT.

The rearrangement links TRBV27 to TRBJ2-7; 13 nucleotides agree with TRBD2. The CDR3 extends over 14 amino acids. The germline CDR1 and CDR2 sequences are MNHEY and SMNVEV (reference sequence). Trimming cost V 5 bases and J 4 bases; bases outside gene matches: 2. The CDR3 here is CASSRTSGSYEQYF. CDR3 DNA sequence: TGTGCCAGCAGTAGGACTAGCGGGAGTTACGAGCAGTACTTC.

Relative to its sample, this clone is medium-sized. The chain links TRBV6-5 to TRBJ2-7, with 7 nucleotides matching TRBD1. The germline V gene has CDR1 MNHEY and CDR2 SVGAGI. The V gene end was trimmed by 6 bases and the J gene end by 0 bases; junction bases not matched to a gene: 8. The CDR3 contains 15 residues. The chain's CDR3 is CASRRDRDPSYEQYF. The CDR3 nucleotides are TGTGCCAGCAGACGCGACAGGGACCCCTCCTACGAGCAGTACTTC.

The chain employs TRBV9 and TRBJ2-1; 11 positions agree with TRBD2. In germline, CDR1 is SGDLS, CDR2 YYNGEE. This CDR3 is 16 amino acids long. The trim removed 2 bases at V and 8 bases at J, leaving 9 bases unmatched. DNA of the CDR3: TGTGCCAGCAGCGTGCCTGTAGCGGGAGGGCTTCATGAGCAGTTCTTC. As protein: CASSVPVAGGLHEQFF.

This clone showed up just once. CDR3 coding DNA: TGTGCCAGCAGCCGTGGAAGGAATGAGCAGTTCTTC. This sequence encodes CASSRGRNEQFF. V and J are TRBV7-9 and TRBJ2-1; no reliable D call. V lost 5 bases and J lost 7, with 9 bases in between. Germline lookup yields CDR1 SEHNR and CDR2 FQNEAQ (reference sequence). The CDR3 covers 12 residues.

The chain joins TRBV19 to TRBJ2-1; D is uncertain. The CDR3 spans 14 residues. Trimming took off 3 bases at V and 7 bases at J, with 13 bases between the two ends. CDR1 and CDR2 from the germline V gene are LNHDA and SQIVND (reference sequence). The DNA of the CDR3 is TGTGCCAGTAGTATTGGGGAACTGTCAAATGAGCAGTTCTTC. This gives the protein CASSIGELSNEQFF. Looking up the rest from reference TRBV19 and TRBJ2-1 gives the full variable domain: DGGITQSPKYLFRKEGQNVTLSCEQNLNHDAMYWYRQDPGQGLRLIYYSQIVNDFQKGDIAEGYSVSREKKESFPLTVTSAQKNPTAFYLCASSIGELSNEQFFGPGTRLTVL.

The V gene is TRBV2, the J gene TRBJ2-7; D is unclear. V lost 5 bases and J 4 bases, leaving 18 bases between the germline ends. The CDR3 is 15 residues long. Looked up from germline, CDR1 is SNHLY and CDR2 is FYNNEI. DNA of the CDR3: TGTGCCAGCAGTATGATGACACCCTTTTCATACGAGCAGTACTTC. It codes for CASSMMTPFSYEQYF.

The chain carries TRBV6-4 and TRBJ1-1; no clear D gene. The CDR3 is 17 amino acids. The V end lost 3 bases, the J end lost 1 base, and 18 bases lay between the germline ends. Germline V gene sequence: CDR1 MRHNA, CDR2 SNTAGT. The CDR3 DNA reads TGTGCCAGCAGTGAGCCCTGGGATCACGGTGAGAACACTGAAGCTTTCTTT. It translates to CASSEPWDHGENTEAFF.

The rearrangement links TRBV2 to TRBJ2-1, with 10 bases fitting TRBD2. V lost 6 bases to trimming and J lost 8 bases; unmatched junction nucleotides: 4. Germline lookup yields CDR1 SNHLY and CDR2 FYNNEI. The CDR3 spans 13 residues. For the CDR3, the DNA is TGTGCCAGCAGGGCTAGCGGGAGTTATGAGCAGTTCTTC. Translated: CASRASGSYEQFF.

The rearrangement links TRBV7-2 to TRBJ1-2; D gene uncertain. CDR1 and CDR2 from the germline V gene are SGHTA and FQGNSA. V lost 2 bases and J 10 bases, leaving 20 bases between the germline ends. CDR3 size: 15 residues. This CDR3 is CASSLSGQPASYYTF. The CDR3 bases are TGTGCCAGCAGCTTATCCGGGCAGCCAGCGTCCTACTACACCTTC.

This clone has only a few counts. The CDR3 DNA follows: TGTGCCAGCAGCCCAGGACTAGCGGCTGGCTACGAGCAGTACTTC. As protein: CASSPGLAAGYEQYF. This chain joins TRBV5-4 and TRBJ2-7, with 10 bases fitting TRBD2. Germline CDR1 SGHNT, CDR2 YYREEE (reference sequence). The CDR3 length is 15 residues. The V segment lost 4 bases and the J segment 3 bases; nucleotides outside the gene matches: 7. Full variable domain (rest looked up from reference TRBV5-4 and TRBJ2-7): ETGVTQSPTHLIKTRGQQVTLRCSSQSGHNTVSWYQQALGQGPQFIFQYYREEENGRGNFPPRFSGLQFPNYSSELNVNALELDDSALYLCASSPGLAAGYEQYFGPGTRLTVT.

The V call is TRBV19, the J call TRBJ2-7, with 9 bases fitting TRBD1. With 4 bases clipped from V and 0 bases from J, the junction kept 7 bases outside the gene matches. CDR1 and CDR2 from the germline V gene are LNHDA and SQIVND (reference sequence). The CDR3 sequence is 16 residues long. DNA of the CDR3: TGTGCCAGTAGTACTCACAGGGGGCTGGGCTCCTACGAGCAGTACTTC. Translating gives CASSTHRGLGSYEQYF.

This clone was recorded a few times. This chain links TRBV5-8 with TRBJ1-1; D is uncertain. The CDR3 is 13 amino acids. Trimming shortened V by 4 bases and J by 11 bases, and 18 bases separated the two germline ends. Germline values: CDR1 SGHTS, CDR2 YDEGEE. CDR3 sequence reads: CASSPQWVQRAFF. The DNA for the CDR3 is TGTGCCAGCAGCCCCCAATGGGTGCAGCGGGCTTTCTTT.

This clone was detected only once. The chain is built from TRBV6-1 and TRBJ2-3; D gene uncertain. V was cut by 6 bases and J by 5 bases, with 12 bases left in between. Germline-derived CDR1 and CDR2 are MNHNS and SASEGT. CDR3 length: 13 residues. For the CDR3, the DNA is TGTGCCAGCAGACTACCCACCCGAGATACGCAGTATTTT. Its translation: CASRLPTRDTQYF.

The CDR3 bases are TGTGCCAGCAGGACCGGGACAGGCAATCAGCCCCAGCATTTT. It yields the protein CASRTGTGNQPQHF. The gene calls are TRBV28 and TRBJ1-5, with 7 bases lining up with TRBD1. The germline gives CDR1 MDHEN, CDR2 SYDVKM. The J segment lost 2 bases and the V segment lost 6 bases, leaving 4 bases of the junction unmatched. The CDR3 length is 14 residues.

This clone is classed as medium-sized. The chain links TRBV28 to TRBJ1-2; a possible D gene is TRBD1 (6 bases). Germline assignment: CDR1 MDHEN and CDR2 SYDVKM. The CDR3 spans 14 residues. V was clipped by 3 bases and J by 2 bases, with 10 bases between them. CDR3 DNA sequence: TGTGCCAGCAGTTTTGTAAGGGGGAACTATGGCTACACCTTC. It codes for CASSFVRGNYGYTF.

The table lists this clone with a count of one. The chain employs TRBV19 and TRBJ1-1, with D possibly TRBD1 on 5 matching bases. The germline V gene encodes CDR1 LNHDA and CDR2 SQIVND (reference sequence). The CDR3 runs to 15 residues. V lost 6 bases to trimming and J lost 0 bases, with 14 bases between them. CDR3 sequence: CASRMRDLMNTEAFF. CDR3 DNA: TGTGCCAGTAGGATGAGGGACCTTATGAACACTGAAGCTTTCTTT.

The rearrangement links TRBV19 to TRBJ2-1, with a weak D call TRBD2 (6 bases). CDR1 and CDR2 (germline): LNHDA, SQIVND (reference sequence). The CDR3 totals 16 residues. Trimming left V 6 bases short and J 0 bases short, with 15 bases between. The CDR3 region has the DNA TGTGCCAGTAGCCCCTTCGGGAGTCGCTCCTACAATGAGCAGTTCTTC. Translated, it gives CASSPFGSRSYNEQFF.

DNA of the CDR3: TGTGCCAGCAGTTCCGGACAGGGGGTGTCAGGCTACACCTTC. This codes for CASSSGQGVSGYTF. This rearrangement joins TRBV28 to TRBJ1-2; 10 nucleotides agree with TRBD1. The germline CDR1 and CDR2 sequences are MDHEN and SYDVKM. V lost 4 bases and J lost 8; bases outside the gene matches: 7. The CDR3 contains 14 residues.

The rearrangement joins TRBV5-6 to TRBJ1-5; the D gene is possibly TRBD1 (5 bases). This CDR3 is 13 amino acids long. Germline V gene lookup returns CDR1 SGHDT and CDR2 YYEEEE. Trimming pared 4 bases from V and 5 bases from J, leaving 10 bases between. Written as DNA, the CDR3 is TGTGCCAGCAGCCCCCGGGGGGATCAGCCCCAGCATTTT. Translating it yields CASSPRGDQPQHF.

The rearrangement uses TRBV9 and TRBJ2-3; 8 bases agree with TRBD1. Germline V gene sequence: CDR1 SGDLS, CDR2 YYNGEE. Trimming cost V 3 bases and J 1 base; bases outside gene matches: 13. This CDR3 spans 18 amino acids. CDR3 nucleotides: TGTGCCAGCAGCGAAGGCGGGACAGGACGATTCGGCACAGATACGCAGTATTTT. This sequence encodes CASSEGGTGRFGTDTQYF.